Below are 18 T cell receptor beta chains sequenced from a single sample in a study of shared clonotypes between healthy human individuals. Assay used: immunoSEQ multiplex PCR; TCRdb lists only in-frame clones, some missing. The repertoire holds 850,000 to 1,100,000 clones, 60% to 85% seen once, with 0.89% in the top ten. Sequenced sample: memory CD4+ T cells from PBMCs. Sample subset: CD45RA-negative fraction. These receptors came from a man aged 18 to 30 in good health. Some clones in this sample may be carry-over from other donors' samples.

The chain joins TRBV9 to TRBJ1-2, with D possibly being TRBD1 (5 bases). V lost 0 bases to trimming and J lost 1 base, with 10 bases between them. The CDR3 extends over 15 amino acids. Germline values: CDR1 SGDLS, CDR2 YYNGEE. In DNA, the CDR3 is TGTGCCAGCAGCGTAGACATCGGGGGTAACTATGGCTACACCTTC. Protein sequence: CASSVDIGGNYGYTF.

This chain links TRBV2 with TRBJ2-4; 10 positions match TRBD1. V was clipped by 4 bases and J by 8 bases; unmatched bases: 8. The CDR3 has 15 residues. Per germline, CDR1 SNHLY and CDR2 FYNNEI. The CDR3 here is CASSVPGQGKDIQYF. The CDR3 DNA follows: TGTGCCAGCAGTGTCCCGGGACAGGGGAAGGACATTCAGTACTTC.

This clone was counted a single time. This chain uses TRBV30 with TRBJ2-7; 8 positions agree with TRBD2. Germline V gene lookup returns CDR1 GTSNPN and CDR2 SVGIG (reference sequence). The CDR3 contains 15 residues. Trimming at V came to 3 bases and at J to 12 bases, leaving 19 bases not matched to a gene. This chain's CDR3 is CAWSHGLAGTYGRYF. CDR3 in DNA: TGTGCCTGGAGCCACGGACTAGCCGGGACCTACGGGCGGTACTTC.

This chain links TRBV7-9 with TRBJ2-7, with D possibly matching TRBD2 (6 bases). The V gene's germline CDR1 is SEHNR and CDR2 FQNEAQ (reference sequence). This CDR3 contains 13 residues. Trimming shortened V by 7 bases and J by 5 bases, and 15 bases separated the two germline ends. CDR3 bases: TGTGCCAGCACCCCGACTAGTTACCACGAGCAGTACTTC. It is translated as CASTPTSYHEQYF.

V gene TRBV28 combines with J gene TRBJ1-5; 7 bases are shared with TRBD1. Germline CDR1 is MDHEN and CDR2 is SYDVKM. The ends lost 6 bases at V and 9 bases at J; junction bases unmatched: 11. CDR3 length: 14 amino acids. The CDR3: CASRLGQATRPQHF. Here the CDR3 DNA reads TGTGCCAGCAGACTCGGACAGGCCACGCGGCCCCAGCATTTT.

The DNA of the CDR3 is TGTGCCAGCAGTGAAGGGGGGGGGCCCACTAGGGATACGCAGTATTTT. This codes for CASSEGGGPTRDTQYF. V gene TRBV25-1 combines with J gene TRBJ2-3; TRBD2 is a possible D gene (7 bases). Trimming cost V 2 bases and J 6 bases, with 18 bases left between them. Looked up from germline, CDR1 is MGHDK and CDR2 is SYGVNS. CDR3 length: 16 residues.

The CDR3 DNA sequence: TGTGCCAGTAGTAAATGGAACACTGAAGCTTTCTTT. Its protein is CASSKWNTEAFF. The rearrangement links TRBV19 to TRBJ1-1; D is undetermined. CDR3 size: 12 residues. V was pared by 4 bases and J by 1 base, with 4 bases between. Germline V gene lookup returns CDR1 LNHDA and CDR2 SQIVND (reference sequence).

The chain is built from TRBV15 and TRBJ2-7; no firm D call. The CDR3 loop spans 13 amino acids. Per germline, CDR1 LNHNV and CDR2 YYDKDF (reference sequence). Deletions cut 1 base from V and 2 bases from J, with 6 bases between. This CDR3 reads CATSRGEAYEQYF. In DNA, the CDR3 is TGTGCCACCAGCAGAGGGGAAGCCTACGAGCAGTACTTC.

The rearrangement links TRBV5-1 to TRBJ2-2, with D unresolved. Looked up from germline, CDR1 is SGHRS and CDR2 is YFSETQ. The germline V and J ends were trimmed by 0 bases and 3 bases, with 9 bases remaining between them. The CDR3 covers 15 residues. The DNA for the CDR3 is TGCGCCAGCAGCTTGGAGGCTTGGGACACCGGGGAGCTGTTTTTT. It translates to CASSLEAWDTGELFF.

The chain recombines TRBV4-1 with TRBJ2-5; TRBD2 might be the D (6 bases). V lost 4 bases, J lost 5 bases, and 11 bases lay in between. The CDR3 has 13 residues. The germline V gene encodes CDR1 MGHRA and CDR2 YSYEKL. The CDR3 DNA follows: TGCGCCAGCAGCCCGGGGGTTCGCGAGACCCAGTACTTC. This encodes CASSPGVRETQYF.

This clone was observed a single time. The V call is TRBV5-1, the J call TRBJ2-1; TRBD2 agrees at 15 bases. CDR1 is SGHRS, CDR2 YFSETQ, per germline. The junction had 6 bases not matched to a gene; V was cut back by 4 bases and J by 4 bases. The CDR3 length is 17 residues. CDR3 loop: CASSRGLAGGPYNEQFF. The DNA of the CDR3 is TGCGCCAGCAGCCGCGGACTAGCGGGAGGGCCGTACAATGAGCAGTTCTTC.

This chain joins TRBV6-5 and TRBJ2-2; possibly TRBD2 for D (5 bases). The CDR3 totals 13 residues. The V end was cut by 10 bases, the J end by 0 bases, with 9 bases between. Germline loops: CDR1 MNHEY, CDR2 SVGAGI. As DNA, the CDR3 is TGTGCCATCCTAGCCGCGAACACCGGGGAGCTGTTTTTT. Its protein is CAILAANTGELFF.

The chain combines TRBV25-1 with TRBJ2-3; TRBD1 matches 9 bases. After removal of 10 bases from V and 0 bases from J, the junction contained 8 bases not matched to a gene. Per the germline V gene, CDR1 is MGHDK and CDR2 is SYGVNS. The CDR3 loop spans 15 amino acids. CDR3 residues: CATQGAASSTDTQYF. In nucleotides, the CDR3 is TGTGCCACACAGGGGGCGGCCTCTAGCACAGATACGCAGTATTTT.

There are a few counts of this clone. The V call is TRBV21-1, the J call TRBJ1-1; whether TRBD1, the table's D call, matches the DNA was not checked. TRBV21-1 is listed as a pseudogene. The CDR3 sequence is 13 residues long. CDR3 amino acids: CASRGAVNTEAFF. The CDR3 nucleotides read TGTGCCAGCAGGGGGGCGGTGAACACTGAAGCTTTCTTT.

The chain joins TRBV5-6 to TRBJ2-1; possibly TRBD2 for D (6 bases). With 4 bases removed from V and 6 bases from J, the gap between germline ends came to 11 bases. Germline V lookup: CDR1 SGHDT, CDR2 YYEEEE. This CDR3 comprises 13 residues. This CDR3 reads CASSRGLPNEQFF. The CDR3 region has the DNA TGTGCCAGCAGCCGTGGACTACCCAATGAGCAGTTCTTC.

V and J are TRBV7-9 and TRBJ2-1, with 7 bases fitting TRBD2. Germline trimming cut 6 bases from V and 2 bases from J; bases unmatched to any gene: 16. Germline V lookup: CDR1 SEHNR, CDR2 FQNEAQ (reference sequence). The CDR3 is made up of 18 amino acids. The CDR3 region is CASSLTRLALATYNEQFF. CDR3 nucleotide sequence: TGTGCCAGCAGTCTCACCCGACTAGCCCTAGCGACCTACAATGAGCAGTTCTTC.

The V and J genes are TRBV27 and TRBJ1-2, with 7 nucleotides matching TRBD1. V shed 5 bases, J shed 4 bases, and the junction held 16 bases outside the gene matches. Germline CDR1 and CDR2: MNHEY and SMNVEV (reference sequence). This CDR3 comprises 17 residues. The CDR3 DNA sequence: TGTGCCAGCAGTCCCCGATTCGGGAAGGCAGGGGGCTATGGCTACACCTTC. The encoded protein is CASSPRFGKAGGYGYTF.

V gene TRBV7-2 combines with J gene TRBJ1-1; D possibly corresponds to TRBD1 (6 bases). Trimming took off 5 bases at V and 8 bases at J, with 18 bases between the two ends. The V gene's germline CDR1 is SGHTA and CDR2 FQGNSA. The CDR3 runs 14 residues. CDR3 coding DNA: TGTGCCAGCAGCCCTAGATCCCCCGGGACAGAAGCTTTCTTT. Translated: CASSPRSPGTEAFF.